The 32 T cell receptor beta chains below all came from one sample that was sequenced in a study of human T cells and chemical hapten exposure. Time point noted: patch test 1, 2 weeks after DPC sensitization. The treatment here: therapeutic diphenylcyclopropenone sensitization with weekly scalp DPC. TCRdb processed the RACE reads anew with MiXCR; each CDR3 protein has one entry. The profile shows approximately 80,000 distinct CDR3 sequences, about 7.5% of them singletons. The specimen was whole blood, collected in connection with sensitization to the hapten diphenylcyclopropenone (DPC). The receptors were sampled from a woman in her 30s with alopecia areata. Some clones in this sample may be carry-over from other donors' samples.

In this sample, this clonotype turned up many times. The V gene is TRBV20-1, the J gene TRBJ1-2; D gene unclear. There are 12 residues in the CDR3. Per germline, CDR1 DFQATT and CDR2 SNEGSKA (reference sequence). Trimming left V 0 bases short and J 4 bases short, with 6 bases between. In DNA form, the CDR3 reads TGCAGTGCTAGAGACAGCGTCTATGGCTACACCTTC. Translation gives CSARDSVYGYTF.

The CDR3 DNA reads as TGTGCCAGCAGCCCCTCGCCGACAGGGATAACTGAAGCTTTCTTT. It is translated as CASSPSPTGITEAFF. V gene TRBV7-9 combines with J gene TRBJ1-1, with 7 bases that match TRBD1. There are 15 residues in the CDR3. CDR1 is SEHNR, CDR2 FQNEAQ, per germline (reference sequence). Trimming took 5 bases from V and 5 from J; bases not matched to a gene: 11.

The chain has TRBV7-6 and TRBJ2-7; the D gene is possibly TRBD2 (5 bases). Germline assignment: CDR1 SGHVS and CDR2 FNYEAQ. The V and J ends lost 2 bases and 3 bases respectively, with 17 bases between them. The CDR3 is made up of 16 amino acids. The chain's CDR3 is CASSLTPGPGGYEQYF. CDR3 coding DNA: TGTGCCAGCAGCTTAACTCCCGGCCCCGGAGGCTACGAGCAGTACTTC.

This clonotype was counted many times. This chain uses TRBV12-3 or TRBV12-4 with TRBJ2-1; the match to TRBD1 covers 9 bases. V shed 1 base and J 4 bases; nucleotides not matched to a gene: 8. The CDR3 is made up of 17 amino acids. The CDR3 DNA follows: TGTGCCAGCAGTTTAGACTATGGGGGACAGGGTTACAATGAGCAGTTCTTC. Amino acid sequence: CASSLDYGGQGYNEQFF.

This chain joins TRBV29-1 and TRBJ2-3; 8 bases agree with TRBD2. In germline, CDR1 is SQVTM, CDR2 ANQGSEA. Trimming removed 4 bases from V and 6 bases from J; junction bases left unmatched: 6. There are 13 residues in the CDR3. CDR3 DNA sequence: TGCAGCGTTGCAGCGGGGGTCCCCGATACGCAGTATTTT. This codes for CSVAAGVPDTQYF.

The chain joins TRBV6-5 to TRBJ2-1, with D perhaps matching TRBD1 (5 bases). The V gene lost 6 bases and the J gene lost 4 bases, with 13 bases spanning the gap. The length of the CDR3 is 14 residues. Per the germline V gene, CDR1 is MNHEY and CDR2 is SVGAGI. DNA for the CDR3: TGTGCCAGCAGCTCAGGGCCAGCTTACAATGAGCAGTTCTTC. It encodes CASSSGPAYNEQFF.

This clonotype was detected ten times or more. The chain couples TRBV7-2 to TRBJ2-7, with D possibly matching TRBD1 (6 bases). Trimming stripped 4 bases from V and 6 bases from J, with 13 bases between. This CDR3 has 13 residues. Per germline, CDR1 SGHTA and CDR2 FQGNSA. The CDR3 reads CASSSRTVPEQYF. The CDR3 DNA follows: TGTGCCAGCAGCTCACGGACAGTCCCCGAGCAGTACTTC.

The chain combines TRBV27 with TRBJ2-3; D is undetermined. The V gene's germline CDR1 is MNHEY and CDR2 SMNVEV (reference sequence). The V and J ends lost 0 bases and 4 bases respectively, with 5 bases between them. The CDR3 is 13 residues long. CDR3 amino acids: CASSLSWADTQYF. The DNA for the CDR3 is TGTGCCAGCAGTTTATCGTGGGCAGATACGCAGTATTTT.

This clonotype was found a few times. The rearrangement uses TRBV20-1 and TRBJ2-7, with unresolved D. V was cut by 2 bases and J by 2 bases, with 13 bases left in between. Germline V gene data show CDR1 as DFQATT and CDR2 as SNEGSKA (reference sequence). The CDR3 is 14 residues long. The CDR3 loop is CSARTATAPYEQYF. CDR3 nucleotides: TGCAGTGCTAGAACCGCTACTGCCCCCTACGAGCAGTACTTC.

V and J are TRBV5-1 and TRBJ1-4; 7 bases map to TRBD1. Germline CDR1 is SGHRS and CDR2 is YFSETQ. With 4 bases clipped from V and 8 bases from J, the junction kept 17 bases outside the gene matches. CDR3 size: 17 residues. This CDR3 is CASSQTDDRALREKLFF. CDR3 nucleotides: TGCGCCAGCAGCCAAACAGACGACAGGGCCCTGCGGGAAAAACTGTTTTTT.

This clonotype was seen ten or more times. The rearrangement uses TRBV4-1 and TRBJ1-5, with D tentatively TRBD1 (5 bases). Germline V gene lookup returns CDR1 MGHRA and CDR2 YSYEKL. Trimming took off 1 base at V and 4 bases at J, with 11 bases between the two ends. The CDR3 contains 15 residues. DNA for the CDR3: TGCGCCAGCAGCCAAGGGGGCGCGGGTAATCAGCCCCAGCATTTT. The encoded protein is CASSQGGAGNQPQHF.

This clonotype appeared many times. The chain has TRBV6-2 or TRBV6-3 and TRBJ2-1; D assignment may be TRBD1 or TRBD2 (5 bases each). V was pared by 3 bases and J by 3 bases, with 12 bases between. Germline CDR1 and CDR2: MNHEY and SVGEGT. CDR3 length equals 15 residues. The CDR3 loop is CASSYMGEHYNEQFF. DNA of the CDR3: TGTGCCAGCAGTTATATGGGGGAGCACTACAATGAGCAGTTCTTC.

This clonotype occurred many times. The gene calls are TRBV20-1 and TRBJ1-2; D remains ambiguous. Trimming took off 3 bases at V and 4 bases at J, with 6 bases between the two ends. The CDR3 sequence is 11 residues long. Per the germline V gene, CDR1 is DFQATT and CDR2 is SNEGSKA (reference sequence). CDR3 bases: TGCAGTGCTAGGAGCGTCTATGGCTACACCTTC. As protein: CSARSVYGYTF.

A word on this clonotype: Just one base apart from a much larger clone, this may be a read error. The chain employs TRBV2 and TRBJ1-1, with a tentative D call TRBD1 (6 bases). Trimming removed 4 bases from V and 6 bases from J, with 12 bases in between. The CDR3 is 13 residues long. From germline, CDR1 is SNHLY and CDR2 FYNNEI. The CDR3 region has the DNA TGTGCCAGCAGTGCCAGGCCAGGGGCTGAAGCTTTCTTT. Translating gives CASSARPGAEAFF.

The chain has TRBV12-3 or TRBV12-4 and TRBJ1-6; weak D call: TRBD1 (6 bases). The CDR3 is made up of 21 amino acids. The ends were cut back, 3 bases at V and 6 bases at J, with 30 bases in the middle. This CDR3 is CASSLGGVGYSLYGGNSPLHF. The CDR3, as DNA: TGTGCCAGCAGTTTGGGGGGCGTGGGGTATTCCCTATATGGTGGTAATTCACCCCTCCACTTT.

This clonotype was seen at least ten times. This sequence may be a read error, since a much larger clone differs from it by one base. V is TRBV5-1 and J is TRBJ1-5, with TRBD1 matching 8 bases. CDR3 length: 16 amino acids. Germline loops: CDR1 SGHRS, CDR2 YFSETQ. The CDR3 is CASSGGQEDSNQPQNF. The CDR3 DNA reads TGCGCCAGCAGCGGGGGACAGGAGGATAGCAATCAGCCCCAGAATTTT.

This clonotype has a handful of counts. This chain joins TRBV4-2 and TRBJ2-3; 8 bases line up with TRBD2. Germline values: CDR1 LGHNA, CDR2 YNFKEQ. This CDR3 contains 14 residues. V lost 7 bases to trimming and J lost 6 bases; unmatched junction nucleotides: 9. The CDR3 here is CASTTRAGVDTQYF. The CDR3 coding sequence is TGTGCCAGCACCACCCGAGCGGGGGTGGATACGCAGTATTTT.

This clonotype has more than one count but fewer than ten. This chain links TRBV3-1 with TRBJ1-1, with 8 positions matching TRBD1. Looked up from germline, CDR1 is LGHDT and CDR2 is YNNKEL (reference sequence). CDR3 size: 15 residues. Unmatched junction bases numbered 7, after V lost 3 bases and J lost 4 bases. The CDR3: CASSQPRGLSTEAFF. The CDR3 DNA is TGTGCCAGCAGCCAGCCCAGGGGGCTAAGCACTGAAGCTTTCTTT.

The chain couples TRBV7-3 to TRBJ2-7; D is unclear. The CDR3 runs 10 residues. Germline V gene data show CDR1 as SGHTA and CDR2 as FQGTGA. V lost 5 bases and J 9 bases, leaving 8 bases between the germline ends. CDR3 coding DNA: TGTGCCAGCAGCCACTTCGGGCAGTACTTC. This codes for CASSHFGQYF. Full variable domain (rest looked up from reference TRBV7-3 and TRBJ2-7): GAGVSQTPSNKVTEKGKYVELRCDPISGHTALYWYRQSLGQGPEFLIYFQGTGAADDSGLPNDRFFAVRPEGSVSTLKIQRTERGDSAVYLCASSHFGQYFGPGTRLTVT.

This clonotype was picked up a small number of times. The chain uses TRBV9 and TRBJ2-3, with 9 bases lining up with TRBD1. The CDR3 spans 21 residues. The germline gives CDR1 SGDLS, CDR2 YYNGEE. With 2 bases clipped from V and 3 bases from J, the junction kept 22 bases outside the gene matches. The CDR3 bases are TGTGCCAGCAGCGTCCCATTTTTCCCCGGGGGACAGGGAGAGGATACAGATACGCAGTATTTT. Translation: CASSVPFFPGGQGEDTDTQYF.

In this sample, this clonotype turned up many times. V and J are TRBV20-1 and TRBJ2-3; D possibly matches TRBD1 or TRBD2 (5 bases each). Germline CDR1 and CDR2: DFQATT and SNEGSKA (reference sequence). The CDR3 extends over 14 amino acids. The V end lost 3 bases, the J end lost 4 bases, and 14 bases lay between the germline ends. CDR3: CSARGPIQSDTQYF. The CDR3 region has the DNA TGCAGTGCTAGGGGACCAATTCAATCAGATACGCAGTATTTT.

This clonotype was seen ten or more times. This sequence joins TRBV5-6 and TRBJ2-7; 12 bases agree with TRBD1. V gave up 4 bases and J gave up 7 bases; unmatched junction bases: 12. The CDR3 totals 16 residues. Germline-derived CDR1 and CDR2 are SGHDT and YYEEEE. CDR3 nucleotide sequence: TGTGCCAGCAGCCCGGGCCTGGGACAGGGGGCGCGAGAGCAGTACTTC. It translates to CASSPGLGQGAREQYF.

This clonotype has only a few counts. This chain joins TRBV4-1 and TRBJ1-4; tentatively, D is TRBD1 (6 bases). CDR1 is MGHRA, CDR2 YSYEKL, per germline. CDR3 length: 18 amino acids. V shed 4 bases and J shed 2 bases, with 20 bases lying between them. CDR3 amino acids: CASSRSPGQRATNEKLFF. CDR3 sequence (DNA): TGCGCCAGCAGCCGATCGCCGGGACAAAGGGCGACTAATGAAAAACTGTTTTTT.

This clonotype came up many times. The chain recombines TRBV5-4 with TRBJ2-3; weak D call: TRBD1 (5 bases). The V end was cut by 2 bases, the J end by 0 bases, with 7 bases between. The CDR3 is 14 amino acids. Germline CDR1 and CDR2: SGHNT and YYREEE (reference sequence). The CDR3 here is CASSFQGSTDTQYF. The CDR3 DNA follows: TGTGCCAGCAGCTTCCAGGGAAGCACAGATACGCAGTATTTT. The whole variable domain, filled in from reference TRBV5-4 and TRBJ2-3, reads ETGVTQSPTHLIKTRGQQVTLRCSSQSGHNTVSWYQQALGQGPQFIFQYYREEENGRGNFPPRFSGLQFPNYSSELNVNALELDDSALYLCASSFQGSTDTQYFGPGTRLTVL.

This CDR3 reads CSASAQRSFSYEQYF. Written as DNA, the CDR3 is TGCAGTGCTAGTGCCCAGCGGTCCTTCTCCTACGAGCAGTACTTC. J is TRBJ2-7 and V is TRBV20-1; D perhaps matches TRBD2 (5 bases). Germline loops: CDR1 DFQATT, CDR2 SNEGSKA (reference sequence). The V end lost 3 bases, the J end lost 0 bases, and 15 bases lay between the germline ends. This CDR3 spans 15 amino acids.

The table lists this clonotype with many counts. V is TRBV27 and J is TRBJ1-6, with TRBD1 as a possible D gene (6 bases). The V gene's germline CDR1 is MNHEY and CDR2 SMNVEV (reference sequence). Trimming stripped 4 bases from V and 5 bases from J, with 12 bases between. The CDR3 has 15 amino acids. The CDR3 DNA is TGTGCCAGCAGTTCCGGACAGAATAATAATTCACCCCTCCACTTT. It translates to CASSSGQNNNSPLHF.

This clonotype has just a few counts. V gene TRBV20-1 combines with J gene TRBJ1-4; D might be TRBD1 (5 bases). The V gene lost 0 bases and the J gene lost 6 bases, with 11 bases spanning the gap. CDR3 length: 14 residues. CDR1 is DFQATT, CDR2 SNEGSKA, per germline (reference sequence). The CDR3 DNA reads TGCAGTGCTAGAGATGGCAGGGTTGATGAAAAACTGTTTTTT. It translates to CSARDGRVDEKLFF.

This clonotype appeared many times. The genes are TRBV20-1 and TRBJ2-6; 9 bases agree with TRBD1. CDR1 is DFQATT and CDR2 is SNEGSKA in the germline V gene (reference sequence). The ends lost 3 bases at V and 4 bases at J; junction bases unmatched: 13. CDR3 size: 18 residues. The CDR3 nucleotides are TGCAGTGCTAGGCCCGGGACAGGGCATCAAGAAGGGGCCAACGTCCTGACTTTC. Protein: CSARPGTGHQEGANVLTF.

This clonotype has a count of ten or more. The chain is built from TRBV7-9 and TRBJ2-3; 11 bases align to TRBD1. CDR1 is SEHNR and CDR2 is FQNEAQ in the germline V gene (reference sequence). V gave up 5 bases and J gave up 0 bases; unmatched junction bases: 10. This CDR3 spans 18 amino acids. DNA for the CDR3: TGTGCCAGCAGCGACGGACAGGGGGCAGGAAGAAGCACAGATACGCAGTATTTT. Protein sequence: CASSDGQGAGRSTDTQYF.

CDR3 in DNA: TGTGCCAGCTCAAAGACTAGCCCCTCCGAGCAGTACTTC. Translated: CASSKTSPSEQYF. This sequence joins TRBV18 and TRBJ2-7; 7 bases match TRBD2. CDR1 KGHSH and CDR2 LQKENI come from the germline V gene. The CDR3 extends over 13 amino acids. The V segment lost 5 bases and the J segment 6 bases; nucleotides outside the gene matches: 7.

The chain uses TRBV12-5 and TRBJ1-6; D is unresolved. CDR3 length: 14 residues. Trimming cost V 3 bases and J 11 bases, with 14 bases left between them. The germline CDR1 and CDR2 sequences are LGHNT and FRNRAP. This CDR3 is CASGFPGRATPLHF. CDR3 DNA sequence: TGTGCTAGTGGTTTTCCGGGAAGGGCAACACCCCTCCACTTT.

V is TRBV3-1 and J is TRBJ2-1; TRBD2 matches 9 bases. The V segment lost 0 bases and the J segment 2 bases; nucleotides outside the gene matches: 2. Germline V gives CDR1 LGHDT, CDR2 YNNKEL (reference sequence). This CDR3 has 16 residues. For the CDR3, the DNA is TGTGCCAGCAGCCAAGAGGGCGGGGGGGCCTACAATGAGCAGTTCTTC. Encoded protein: CASSQEGGGAYNEQFF.